The present entry profiles one T cell receptor beta chain with its context. Its antigen is unidentified. V gave up 7 bases and J gave up 5 bases; unmatched junction bases: 7. The V gene's germline CDR1 is SGHVS and CDR2 FNYEAQ. The CDR3 sequence is 14 residues long. PCR or immunohistochemistry showed mismatch repair deficiency in every enrolled patient. TCR sequencing covered a few patients who responded to pembrolizumab. Only in-frame clones appear in the TCRdb table, and some are missing; sequencing was by immunoSEQ multiplex PCR. The repertoire holds 120,000 or so clones, with about 88% as singletons. The data derive from a study of PD-1 blockade in mismatch repair-deficient tumors. Whole-study context: Enrolled about 2012-2016, patients had progressing, pretreated mismatch repair-deficient cancers of more than ten types. Study-level points and caveats: Tumor-resident clones, often absent from pretreatment blood, expanded after pembrolizumab and then contracted.

V gene TRBV7-6 combines with J gene TRBJ2-1; 8 bases are shared with TRBD2. The specimen comprised peripheral blood, sampled 44 weeks after starting pembrolizumab. The TCR was taken from an adult with mismatch repair-deficient cancer. Here the CDR3 reads CASKPTSGNNEQFF. In DNA, the CDR3 is TGTGCCAGCAAACCTACTAGCGGCAACAATGAGCAGTTCTTC.